This T cell receptor (beta chain) derives from a study of blood T cells in healthy people across ages. Comments on this clonotype: The junction shows a germline mismatch at one end, possibly a read error.

Primed by a sample-barcoded 5' primer and a J-beta primer mix, a second PCR proceeded for 7 to 11 cycles. TCRdb independently ran MiXCR on the 5' RACE reads; one entry per CDR3 protein. Of about 680,000 distinct CDR3 sequences in the sample, around 49% are singletons; the top ten hold roughly 34%. The source is a woman aged 55-69 years in good health. Specimen: blood.

CDR3 in DNA: TGTGCCGGCAGTTGGACAGGGTACAATGAGCAGTTCTTC. Translated, it gives CAGSWTGYNEQFF. The chain employs TRBV6-6 and TRBJ2-1; TRBD1 aligns across 8 bases. Germline lookup yields CDR1 MNHNY and CDR2 SVGAGI (reference sequence). The CDR3 runs 13 residues.